The clone carrying this T cell receptor (beta chain) was found a few times. Antigen specificity is unknown. Sequencing used immunoSEQ multiplex PCR; TCRdb keeps in-frame clones, though not all of them. The repertoire consists of about 1,300 clones, with over 30% occurring once and the leading ten covering 25% to 40%. The sample is drawn from a study of T cell clones after liver transplantation. Study summary: Pre-transplant mixed lymphocyte reactions yielded third-party-reactive TCRbeta sequences as comparators for graft-donor-reactive sequences. Without induction therapy, subjects received standard immunosuppression until 12-24 months post-transplant. Tolerance: complete withdrawal held at least one year, liver enzymes staying within twice normal.

Sequencing of dividing CFSE-low cells from the MLR defined alloreactive TCRbeta sequences. Pre-transplant recipient cells met graft donor PBMCs, splenocytes, lymph-node cells, or third-party PBMCs. Trimming shortened V by 8 bases and J by 5 bases, and 18 bases separated the two germline ends. The CDR3 spans 14 residues. From germline, CDR1 is MNHEY and CDR2 SMNVEV (reference sequence). The sample comprised CD4+ T cells from cultured PBMCs. This rearrangement joins TRBV27 to TRBJ1-2, with D hard to call. This TCR was sampled from a human patient who received a liver transplant. The T cells may partly be graft donor cells. CDR3 sequence (DNA): TGTGCCAGCCGTCGGGGTCAGGATGGGTATGGCTACACCTTC. It is translated as CASRRGQDGYGYTF.